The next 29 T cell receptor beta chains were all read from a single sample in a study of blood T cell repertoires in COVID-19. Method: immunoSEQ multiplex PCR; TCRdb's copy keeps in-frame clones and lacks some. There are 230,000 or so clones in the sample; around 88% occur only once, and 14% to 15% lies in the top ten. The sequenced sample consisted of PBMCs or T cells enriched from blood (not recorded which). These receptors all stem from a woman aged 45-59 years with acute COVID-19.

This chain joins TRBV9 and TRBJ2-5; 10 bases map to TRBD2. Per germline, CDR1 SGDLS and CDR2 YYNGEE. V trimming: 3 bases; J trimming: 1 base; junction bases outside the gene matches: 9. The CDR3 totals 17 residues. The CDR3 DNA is TGTGCCAGCAGCGCGGGGTTGACTAGCGGGCTCCAAGAGACCCAGTACTTC. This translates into CASSAGLTSGLQETQYF.

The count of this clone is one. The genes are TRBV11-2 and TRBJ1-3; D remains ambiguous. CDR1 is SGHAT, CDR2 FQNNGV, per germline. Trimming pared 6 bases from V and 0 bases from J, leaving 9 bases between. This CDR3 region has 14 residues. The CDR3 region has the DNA TGTGCCAGCAGTCCCGGAGTCTCTGGAAACACCATATATTTT. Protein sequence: CASSPGVSGNTIYF.

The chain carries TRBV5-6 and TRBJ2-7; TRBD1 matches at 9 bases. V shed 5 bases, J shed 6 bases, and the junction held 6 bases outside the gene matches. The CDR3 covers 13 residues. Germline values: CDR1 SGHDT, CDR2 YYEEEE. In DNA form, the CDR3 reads TGTGCCAGCAGTCTCGACAGGGGGTCCGAGCAGTACTTC. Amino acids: CASSLDRGSEQYF.

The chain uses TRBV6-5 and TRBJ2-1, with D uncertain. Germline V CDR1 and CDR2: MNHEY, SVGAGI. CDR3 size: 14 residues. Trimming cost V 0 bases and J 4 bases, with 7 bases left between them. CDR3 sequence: CASSYSGGYNEQFF. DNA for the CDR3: TGTGCCAGCAGTTACTCAGGCGGTTACAATGAGCAGTTCTTC.

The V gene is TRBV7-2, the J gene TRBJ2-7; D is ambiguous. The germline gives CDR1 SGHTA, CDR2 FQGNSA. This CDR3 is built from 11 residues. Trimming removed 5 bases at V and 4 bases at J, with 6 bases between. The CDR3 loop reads CASSPRYEQYF. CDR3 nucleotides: TGTGCCAGCAGCCCTAGATACGAGCAGTACTTC.

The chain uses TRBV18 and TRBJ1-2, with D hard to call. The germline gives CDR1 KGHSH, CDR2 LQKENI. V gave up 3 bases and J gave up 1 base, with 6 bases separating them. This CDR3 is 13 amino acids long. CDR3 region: CASSPLDNYGYTF. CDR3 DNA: TGTGCCAGCTCACCGTTAGATAACTATGGCTACACCTTC.

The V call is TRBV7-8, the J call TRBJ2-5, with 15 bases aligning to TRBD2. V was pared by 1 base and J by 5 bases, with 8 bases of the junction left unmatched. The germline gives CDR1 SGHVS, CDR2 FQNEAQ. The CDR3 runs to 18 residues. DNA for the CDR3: TGTGCCAGCAGCTTAGGGCCCCAGGGACTAGCGGGAGGTGAGACCCAGTACTTC. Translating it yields CASSLGPQGLAGGETQYF.

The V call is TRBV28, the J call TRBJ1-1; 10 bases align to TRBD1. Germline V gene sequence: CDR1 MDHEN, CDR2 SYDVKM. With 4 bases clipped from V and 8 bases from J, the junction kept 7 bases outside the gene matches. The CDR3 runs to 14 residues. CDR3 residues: CASSYADRGREAFF. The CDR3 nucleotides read TGTGCCAGCAGTTACGCTGACAGGGGGCGGGAAGCTTTCTTT.

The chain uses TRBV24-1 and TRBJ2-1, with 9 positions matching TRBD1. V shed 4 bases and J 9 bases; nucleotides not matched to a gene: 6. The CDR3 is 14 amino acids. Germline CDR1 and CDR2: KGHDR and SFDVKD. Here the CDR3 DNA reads TGTGCCACCAGTGACTGGACAGGGGTGGGTGAGCAGTTCTTC. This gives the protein CATSDWTGVGEQFF.

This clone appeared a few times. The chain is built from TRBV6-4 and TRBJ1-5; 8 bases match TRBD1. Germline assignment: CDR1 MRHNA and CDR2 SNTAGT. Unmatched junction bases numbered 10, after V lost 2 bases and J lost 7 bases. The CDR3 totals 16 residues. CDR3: CASSDRTGPNDQPQHF. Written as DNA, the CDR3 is TGTGCCAGCAGTGACCGGACAGGGCCCAACGACCAGCCCCAGCATTTT.

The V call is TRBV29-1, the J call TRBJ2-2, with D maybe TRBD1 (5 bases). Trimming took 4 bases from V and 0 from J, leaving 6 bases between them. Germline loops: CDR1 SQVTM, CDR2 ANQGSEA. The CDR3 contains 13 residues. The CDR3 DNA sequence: TGCAGCGTTGCACAGGCGAACACCGGGGAGCTGTTTTTT. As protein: CSVAQANTGELFF.

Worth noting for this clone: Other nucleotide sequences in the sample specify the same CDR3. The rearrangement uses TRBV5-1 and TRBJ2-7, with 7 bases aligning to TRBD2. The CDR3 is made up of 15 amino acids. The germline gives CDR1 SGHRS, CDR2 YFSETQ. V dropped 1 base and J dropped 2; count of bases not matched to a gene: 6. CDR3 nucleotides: TGCGCCAGCAGCTTGTGGGCGGGGGTTACCTACGAGCAGTACTTC. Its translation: CASSLWAGVTYEQYF.

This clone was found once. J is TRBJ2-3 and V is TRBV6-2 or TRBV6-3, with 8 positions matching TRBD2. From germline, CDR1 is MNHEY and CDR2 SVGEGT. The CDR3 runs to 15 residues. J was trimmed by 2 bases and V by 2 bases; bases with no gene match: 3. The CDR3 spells CASSYTGGITDTQYF. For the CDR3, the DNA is TGTGCCAGCAGTTACACGGGAGGGATCACAGATACGCAGTATTTT.

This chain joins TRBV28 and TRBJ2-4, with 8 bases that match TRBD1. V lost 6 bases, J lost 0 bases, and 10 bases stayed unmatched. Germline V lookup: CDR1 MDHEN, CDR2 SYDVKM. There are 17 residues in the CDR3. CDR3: CASRSPGDRLAKNIQYF. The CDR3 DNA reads TGTGCCAGCAGGTCCCCTGGGGACAGGTTAGCCAAAAACATTCAGTACTTC. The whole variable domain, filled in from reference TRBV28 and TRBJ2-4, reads DVKVTQSSRYLVKRTGEKVFLECVQDMDHENMFWYRQDPGLGLRLIYFSYDVKMKEKGDIPEGYSVSREKKERFSLILESASTNQTSMYLCASRSPGDRLAKNIQYFGAGTRLSVL.

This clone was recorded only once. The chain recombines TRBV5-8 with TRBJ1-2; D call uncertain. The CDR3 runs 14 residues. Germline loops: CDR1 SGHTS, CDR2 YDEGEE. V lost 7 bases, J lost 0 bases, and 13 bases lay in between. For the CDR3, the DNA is TGTGCCAGCCCCTTATGGCAGACTAACTATGGCTACACCTTC. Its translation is CASPLWQTNYGYTF.

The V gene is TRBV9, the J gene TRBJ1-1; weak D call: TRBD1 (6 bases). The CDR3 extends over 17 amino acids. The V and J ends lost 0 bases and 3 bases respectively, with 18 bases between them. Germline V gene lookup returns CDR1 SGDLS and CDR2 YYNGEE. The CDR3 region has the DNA TGTGCCAGCAGCGTAGTACGTCGGGGGGCTGGGCACACTGAAGCTTTCTTT. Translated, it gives CASSVVRRGAGHTEAFF.

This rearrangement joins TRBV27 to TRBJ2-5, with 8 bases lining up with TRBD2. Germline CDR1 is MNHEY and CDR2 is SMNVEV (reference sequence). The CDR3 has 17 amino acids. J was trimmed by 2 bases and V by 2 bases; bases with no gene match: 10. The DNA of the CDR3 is TGTGCCAGCAGTTTAAGCACTAGCGGAAGCATACAAGAGACCCAGTACTTC. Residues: CASSLSTSGSIQETQYF.

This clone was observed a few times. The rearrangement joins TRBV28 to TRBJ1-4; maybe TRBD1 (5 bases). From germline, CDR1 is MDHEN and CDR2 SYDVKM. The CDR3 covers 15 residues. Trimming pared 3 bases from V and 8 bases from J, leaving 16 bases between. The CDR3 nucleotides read TGTGCCAGCAGTTTCGACCCGGGACTCAAGGAAAAACTGTTTTTT. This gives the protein CASSFDPGLKEKLFF.

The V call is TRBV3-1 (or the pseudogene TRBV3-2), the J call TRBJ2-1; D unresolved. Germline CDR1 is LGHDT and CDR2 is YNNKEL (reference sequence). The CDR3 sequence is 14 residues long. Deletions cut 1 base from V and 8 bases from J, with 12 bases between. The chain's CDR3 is CASSQGFQVHEQFF. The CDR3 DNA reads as TGTGCCAGCAGCCAAGGGTTTCAGGTTCATGAGCAGTTCTTC.

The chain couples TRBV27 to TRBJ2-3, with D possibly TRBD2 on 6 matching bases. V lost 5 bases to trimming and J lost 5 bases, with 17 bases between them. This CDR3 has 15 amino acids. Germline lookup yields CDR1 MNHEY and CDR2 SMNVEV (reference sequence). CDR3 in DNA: TGTGCCAGCAGTCCACTCGCGGGGAACCAAGATACGCAGTATTTT. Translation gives CASSPLAGNQDTQYF.

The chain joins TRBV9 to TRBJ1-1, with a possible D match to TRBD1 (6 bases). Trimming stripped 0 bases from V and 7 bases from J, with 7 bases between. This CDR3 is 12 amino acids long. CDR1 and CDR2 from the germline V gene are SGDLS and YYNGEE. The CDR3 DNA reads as TGTGCCAGCAGCGTAGAGGGGGTTGAAGCTTTCTTT. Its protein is CASSVEGVEAFF.

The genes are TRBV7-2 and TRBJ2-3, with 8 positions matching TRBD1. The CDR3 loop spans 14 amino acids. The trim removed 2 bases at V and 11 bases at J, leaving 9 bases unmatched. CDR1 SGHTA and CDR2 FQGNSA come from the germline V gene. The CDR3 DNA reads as TGTGCCAGCAGCTTACCCGGACAGGGCCGGGAGCAGTATTTT. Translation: CASSLPGQGREQYF.

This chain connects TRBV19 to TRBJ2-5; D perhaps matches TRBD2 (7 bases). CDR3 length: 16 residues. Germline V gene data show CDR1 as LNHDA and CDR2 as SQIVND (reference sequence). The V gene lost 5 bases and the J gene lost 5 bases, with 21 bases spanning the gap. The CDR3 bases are TGTGCCAGTAGTCCCCTCAGGCGGGGGCTTTGGGAGACCCAGTACTTC. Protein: CASSPLRRGLWETQYF.

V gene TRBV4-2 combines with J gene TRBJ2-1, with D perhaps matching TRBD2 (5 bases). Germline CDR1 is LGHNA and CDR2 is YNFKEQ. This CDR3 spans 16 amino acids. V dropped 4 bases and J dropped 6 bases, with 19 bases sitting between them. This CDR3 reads CASSPPGELVVNEQFF. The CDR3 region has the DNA TGTGCCAGCAGCCCCCCCGGGGAGCTAGTAGTCAATGAGCAGTTCTTC.

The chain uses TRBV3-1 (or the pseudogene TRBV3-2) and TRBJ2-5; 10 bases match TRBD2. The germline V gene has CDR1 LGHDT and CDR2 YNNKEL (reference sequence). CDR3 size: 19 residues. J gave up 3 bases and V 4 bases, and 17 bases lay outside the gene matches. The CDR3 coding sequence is TGTGCCAGCAGCCGTAGGTTGAGGGTCCCAGCGGGAGGGAAAGAGACCCAGTACTTC. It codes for CASSRRLRVPAGGKETQYF.

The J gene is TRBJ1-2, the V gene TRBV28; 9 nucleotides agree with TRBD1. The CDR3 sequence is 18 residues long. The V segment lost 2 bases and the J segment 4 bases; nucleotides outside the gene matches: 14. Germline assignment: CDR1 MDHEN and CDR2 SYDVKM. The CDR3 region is CASSLGWYRGQGSYGYTF. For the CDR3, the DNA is TGTGCCAGCAGTTTAGGGTGGTATCGGGGACAGGGTTCCTATGGCTACACCTTC.

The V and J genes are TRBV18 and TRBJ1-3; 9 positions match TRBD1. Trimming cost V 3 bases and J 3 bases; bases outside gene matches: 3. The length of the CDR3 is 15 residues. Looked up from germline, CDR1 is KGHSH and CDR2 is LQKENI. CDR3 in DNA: TGTGCCAGCTCACCCGGGACAGGGCTTGGAAACACCATATATTTT. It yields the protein CASSPGTGLGNTIYF.

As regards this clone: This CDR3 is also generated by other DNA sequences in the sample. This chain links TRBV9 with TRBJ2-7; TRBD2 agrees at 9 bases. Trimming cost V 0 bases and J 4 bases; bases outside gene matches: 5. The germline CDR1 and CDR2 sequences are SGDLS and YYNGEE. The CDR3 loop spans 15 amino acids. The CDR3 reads CASSVGGSGSYEQYF. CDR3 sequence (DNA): TGTGCCAGCAGCGTAGGAGGTAGCGGGAGTTACGAGCAGTACTTC.

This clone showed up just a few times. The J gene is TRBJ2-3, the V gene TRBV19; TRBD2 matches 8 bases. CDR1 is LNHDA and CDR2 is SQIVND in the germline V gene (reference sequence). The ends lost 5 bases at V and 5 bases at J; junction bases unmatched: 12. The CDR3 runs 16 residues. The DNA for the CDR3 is TGTGCCAGTAGTTCCCCGGGGGGGAAGCAAAAAGATACGCAGTATTTT. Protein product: CASSSPGGKQKDTQYF.